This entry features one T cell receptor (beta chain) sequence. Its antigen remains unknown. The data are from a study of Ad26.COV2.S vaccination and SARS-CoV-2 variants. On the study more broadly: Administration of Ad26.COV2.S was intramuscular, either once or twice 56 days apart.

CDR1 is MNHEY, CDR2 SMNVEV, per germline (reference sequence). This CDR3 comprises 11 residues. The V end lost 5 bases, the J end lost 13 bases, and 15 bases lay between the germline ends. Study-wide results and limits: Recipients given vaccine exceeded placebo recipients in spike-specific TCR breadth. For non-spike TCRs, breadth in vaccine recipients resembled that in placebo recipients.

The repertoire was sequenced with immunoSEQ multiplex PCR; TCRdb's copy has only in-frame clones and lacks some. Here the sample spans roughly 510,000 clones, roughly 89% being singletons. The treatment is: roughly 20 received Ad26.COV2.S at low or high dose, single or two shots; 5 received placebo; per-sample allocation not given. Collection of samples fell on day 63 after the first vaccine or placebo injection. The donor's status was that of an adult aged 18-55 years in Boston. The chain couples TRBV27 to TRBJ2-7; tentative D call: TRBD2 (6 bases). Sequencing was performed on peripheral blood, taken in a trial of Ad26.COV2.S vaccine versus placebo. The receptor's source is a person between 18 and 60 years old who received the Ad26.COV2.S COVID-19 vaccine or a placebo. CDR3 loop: CASSLARRIYF. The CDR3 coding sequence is TGTGCCAGCAGTCTAGCGCGCCGCATATACTTC.